This T cell receptor beta chain was sequenced for a study of technical replicates of blood from a handful of donors. CDR1 is MNHNS, CDR2 SASEGT, per germline. V gave up 6 bases and J gave up 4 bases; unmatched junction bases: 9. CDR3 length: 14 residues. This table comes from immunoSEQ multiplex PCR, and its TCRdb copy is limited to in-frame clones, with some not included. The sample carries 79,000 or so clones, around nine tenths recorded once. Sequenced sample: T cells isolated from PBMCs. The rearrangement joins TRBV6-1 to TRBJ2-7, with 7 bases identical to TRBD2. The sequence came from a human donor in good health. The CDR3 sequence: CASSAEGGVYEQYF. In DNA, the CDR3 is TGTGCCAGCAGCGCCGAGGGAGGGGTATACGAGCAGTACTTC.